The clone carrying this T cell receptor (beta chain) occurred a few times. These data are taken from a study of T cells in Graves' hyperthyroidism and ophthalmopathy. The V end lost 1 base, the J end lost 8 bases, and 15 bases lay between the germline ends. Germline V lookup: CDR1 LGHDT, CDR2 YNNKEL (reference sequence). The CDR3 totals 14 residues. Amplification yielded TCR beta CDR3 regions, with RNA transcripts as the source. HTBI primers were employed in a first-round RT-PCR of the TCR CDR3. Each CDR3 protein gets one entry after TCRdb re-called the multiplex PCR reads with MiXCR. The table records approximately 400,000 distinct CDR3 sequences, less than 20% of them present only once.

The sequencing input was blood. This receptor was obtained from a man aged 18 to 29 with Graves' ophthalmopathy. V usage is TRBV3-1 and J usage is TRBJ2-7, with D possibly being TRBD2 (6 bases). CDR3 sequence reads: CASSQVWRDSKQYF. For the CDR3, the DNA is TGTGCCAGCAGCCAAGTCTGGCGGGACTCTAAGCAGTACTTC.